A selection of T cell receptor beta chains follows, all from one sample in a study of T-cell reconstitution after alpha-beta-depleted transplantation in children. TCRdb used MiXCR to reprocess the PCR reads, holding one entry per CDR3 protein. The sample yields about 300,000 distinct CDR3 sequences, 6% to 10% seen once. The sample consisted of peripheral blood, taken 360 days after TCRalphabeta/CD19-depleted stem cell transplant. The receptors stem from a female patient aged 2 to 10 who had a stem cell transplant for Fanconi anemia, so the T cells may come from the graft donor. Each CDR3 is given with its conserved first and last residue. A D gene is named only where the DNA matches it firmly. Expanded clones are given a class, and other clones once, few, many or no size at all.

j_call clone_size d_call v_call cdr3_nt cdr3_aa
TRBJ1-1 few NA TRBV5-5 TGTGCCAGCAGATATTGGGAAGGGGGGAACACTGAAGCTTTCTTT CASRYWEGGNTEAFF
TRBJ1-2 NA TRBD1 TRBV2 TGTGCCAGCAGGGCGGGACAGATCTATGGCTACACCTTC CASRAGQIYGYTF
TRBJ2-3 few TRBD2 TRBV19 TGTGCCAGTAGTAACTTAAGGACTAGCGGATACACAGATACGCAGTATTTT CASSNLRTSGYTDTQYF
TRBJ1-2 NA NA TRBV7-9 TGTGCCAGCAGCTTAACTGACGAGGCCAACTATGGCTACACCTTC CASSLTDEANYGYTF
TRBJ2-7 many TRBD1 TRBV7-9 TGTGCCAGCAGCTTAGTAACAGGGGCGGAGTTCGAGCAGTACTTC CASSLVTGAEFEQYF
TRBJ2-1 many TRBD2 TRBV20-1 TGCAGTGCTAGAACGGGAGCTAGCGGAGGGAAGCAGTTCTTC CSARTGASGGKQFF
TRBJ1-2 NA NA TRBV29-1 TGCAGCGTTTACCATGAAGACAAGGGTGACTATGGCTACACCTTC CSVYHEDKGDYGYTF
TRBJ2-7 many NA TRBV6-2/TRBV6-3 TGTGCCAGCAGTTACTCTGGGAGCTCCTACGAGCAGTACTTC CASSYSGSSYEQYF
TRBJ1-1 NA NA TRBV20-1 TGCAGTGCTAGATCTACCACGGGGAACACTGAAGCTTTCTTT CSARSTTGNTEAFF
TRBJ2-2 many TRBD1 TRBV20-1 TGCAGTGCAACGGGACAGGGGGCTGGGCGTATCACCGGGGAGCTGTTTTTT CSATGQGAGRITGELFF
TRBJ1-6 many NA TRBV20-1 TGCAGTGCTCAGAACAGGGTCTATAATTCACCCCTCCACTTT CSAQNRVYNSPLHF
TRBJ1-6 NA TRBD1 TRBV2 TGTGCCAGCAGTGAAGGACAGGGGGAGGCACCCCTCCACTTT CASSEGQGEAPLHF
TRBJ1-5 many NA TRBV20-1 TGCAGTGCTGGATATCCCACAGGGATTGTAGGTCAGCCCCAGCATTTT CSAGYPTGIVGQPQHF
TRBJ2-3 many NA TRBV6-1 TGTGCCAGCAGTGTCCCCGCAGATACGCAGTATTTT CASSVPADTQYF
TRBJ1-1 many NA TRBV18 TGTGCCAGCTCACCACGGCCGTTTTCCCCGAACACTGAAGCTTTCTTT CASSPRPFSPNTEAFF
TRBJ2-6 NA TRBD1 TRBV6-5 TGTGCCAGCAGTTGGAAGGGGGCCCACTCTGGGGCCAACGTCCTGACTTTC CASSWKGAHSGANVLTF
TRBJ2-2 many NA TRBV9 TGTGCCAGCAGCGTAGCAGCGTATGCGAACACCGGGGAGCTGTTTTTT CASSVAAYANTGELFF
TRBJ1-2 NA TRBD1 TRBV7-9 TGTGCCAGCAGTGGGACAGTCGGCTACACCTTC CASSGTVGYTF
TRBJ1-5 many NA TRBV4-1 TGCGCCAGCAGCCAAGATCGGTATCAGCCCCAGCATTTT CASSQDRYQPQHF
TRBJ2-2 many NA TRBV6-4 TGTGCCAGCAGTGTGGGGAACCCCGGGGAGCTGTTTTTT CASSVGNPGELFF
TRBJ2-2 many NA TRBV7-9 TGTGCCAGCAGCTTAGGGACAACGAACACCGGGGAGCTGTTTTTT CASSLGTTNTGELFF
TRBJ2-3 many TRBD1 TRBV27 TGTGCCAGCACTATACCGGGACAGGGGAGCGTGGCTACAGATACGCAGTATTTT CASTIPGQGSVATDTQYF
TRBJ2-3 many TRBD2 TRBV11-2 TGTGCCAGCTCCCCGGAACAGGGACTAGCGGGAGCAATGGATACGCAGTATTTT CASSPEQGLAGAMDTQYF
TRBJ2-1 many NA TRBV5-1 TGCGCCAGCAGCGCAGGGGCGAGTGAGCAGTTCTTC CASSAGASEQFF
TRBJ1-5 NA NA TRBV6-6 TGTGCCAGCAGGGCCCCCTTCCAGCCCCAGCATTTT CASRAPFQPQHF
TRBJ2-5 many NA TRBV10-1 TGCGCCAGCAGTGACCGTGTTCAAGAGACCCAGTACTTC CASSDRVQETQYF
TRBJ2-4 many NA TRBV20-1 TGCAGTGCTAGAGATACGTCGGGGGCCAAAAACATTCAGTACTTC CSARDTSGAKNIQYF
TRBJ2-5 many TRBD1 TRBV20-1 TGCAGTGCAACAGGGACAGGAGAGACCCAGTACTTC CSATGTGETQYF
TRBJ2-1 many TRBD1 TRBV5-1 TGCGCCAGCAGCCAAGGGACAGGGGCTCTCCTAAAGCAGTTCTTC CASSQGTGALLKQFF
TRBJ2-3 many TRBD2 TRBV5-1 TGCGCCAGCAGGCCAAAAGGACTAGACCGCACAGATACGCAGTATTTT CASRPKGLDRTDTQYF
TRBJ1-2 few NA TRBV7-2 TGTGCCGGATCCGGCGGGGGGCGCGTCCTTTATGGCTACACCTTC CAGSGGGRVLYGYTF
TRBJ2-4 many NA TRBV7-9 TGTGCCAGCAGCCGTCTTTCGGACCTAGCCAAAAACATTCAGTACTTC CASSRLSDLAKNIQYF
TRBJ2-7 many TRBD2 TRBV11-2 TGTGCCAGTGGGATAACTAGCGGGACGATATCGGGGGAGCAGTACTTC CASGITSGTISGEQYF
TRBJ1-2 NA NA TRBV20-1 TGCAGTGCTAGAGATCCGACTAACTATGGCTACACCTTC CSARDPTNYGYTF
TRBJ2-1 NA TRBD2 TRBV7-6 TGTGCCAGCAGCTTAGCCCCACTAGCGGGGGGCCACAATGAGCAGTTCTTC CASSLAPLAGGHNEQFF
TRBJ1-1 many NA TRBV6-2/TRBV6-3 TGTGCCAGCAACCTAAGGAACACTGAAGCTTTCTTT CASNLRNTEAFF
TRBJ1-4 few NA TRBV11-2 TGTGCCAGCAGCGTATCTGGGGGGACTAATGAAAAACTGTTTTTT CASSVSGGTNEKLFF
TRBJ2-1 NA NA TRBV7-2 TGTGCCAGCAGCCCCGCCGGGTACAGACACAATGAGCAGTTCTTC CASSPAGYRHNEQFF
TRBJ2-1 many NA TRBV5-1 TGCGCCAGCAGCTTGGCTCCGGGCTACAATGAGCAGTTCTTC CASSLAPGYNEQFF